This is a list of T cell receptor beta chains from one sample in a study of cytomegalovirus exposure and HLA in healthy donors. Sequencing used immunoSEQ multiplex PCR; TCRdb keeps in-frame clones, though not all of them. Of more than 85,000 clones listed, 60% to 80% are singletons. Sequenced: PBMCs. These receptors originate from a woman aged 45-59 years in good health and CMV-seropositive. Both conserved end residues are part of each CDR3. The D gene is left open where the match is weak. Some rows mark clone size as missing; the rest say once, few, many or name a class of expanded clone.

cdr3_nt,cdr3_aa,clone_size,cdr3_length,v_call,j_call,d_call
TGCGCCAGCAGTCAATCCCCCTGGGACAGGGTAAACTATGGCTACACCTTC,CASSQSPWDRVNYGYTF,few,17,TRBV23-1,TRBJ1-2,TRBD1
TGTGCCAGCAGCTCCCGCCACCCCGGACTAGCGGGAGAGACCCAGTACTTC,CASSSRHPGLAGETQYF,NA,17,TRBV7-9,TRBJ2-5,TRBD2
TGTGCCAGCAGTGATAGTACCGAGTCGGACACCGGGGAGCTGTTTTTT,CASSDSTESDTGELFF,once,16,TRBV6-4,TRBJ2-2,NA
TGTGCCAGCAGTCCGTTACGGGGCTACACCTTC,CASSPLRGYTF,NA,11,TRBV6-1,TRBJ1-2,NA
TGTGCCAGCAGCCCGTTCGCCGGCCAGGCGAACACTGAAGCTTTCTTT,CASSPFAGQANTEAFF,NA,16,TRBV7-9,TRBJ1-1,NA
TGCGCCAGCAGCTTGACTAGCGGGAGCAATGAGCAGTTCTTC,CASSLTSGSNEQFF,NA,14,TRBV5-1,TRBJ2-1,TRBD2
TGTGCCAGTAGTACTTACCGGGACAGGGGGCTTACTCAGCCCCAGCATTTT,CASSTYRDRGLTQPQHF,NA,17,TRBV19,TRBJ1-5,TRBD1
TGTGCCAGCAGCTTAATTCGAGGGAACACTGAAGCTTTCTTT,CASSLIRGNTEAFF,NA,14,TRBV13,TRBJ1-1,NA
TGTGCCTGGAGTGAAGGGGTTGACCTGAACACTGAAGCTTTCTTT,CAWSEGVDLNTEAFF,NA,15,TRBV30,TRBJ1-1,NA
TGTGCCAGCTCACCAAGCGGGAGGGCCCGAACGACGATTAACACCGGGGAGCTGTTTTTT,CASSPSGRARTTINTGELFF,NA,20,TRBV18,TRBJ2-2,TRBD2
TGCAGCGTCGCCCCGGGACTAGCGTCGGAGACCCAGTACTTC,CSVAPGLASETQYF,NA,14,TRBV29-1,TRBJ2-5,TRBD2
TGCGCCAGCAGCCAAGTACGAGTTGCTAGCACAGATACGCAGTATTTT,CASSQVRVASTDTQYF,NA,16,TRBV4-1,TRBJ2-3,NA
TGTGCCAGCAGGCTCCCGGGACAGAAAGAAGAGACCCAGTACTTC,CASRLPGQKEETQYF,NA,15,TRBV6-5,TRBJ2-5,TRBD1
TGTGCCAGCAAAATCGGAGCGGGAGGGCCGAACGAGCAGTACTTC,CASKIGAGGPNEQYF,NA,15,TRBV2,TRBJ2-7,TRBD2
TGTGCCAGCAGCTTAACCGGGAACACTGAAGCTTTCTTT,CASSLTGNTEAFF,NA,13,TRBV7-2,TRBJ1-1,NA
TGTGCCAGCAGCCAAGGAAAGGGACTAGCGGGACCTTACTACAATGAGCAGTTCTTC,CASSQGKGLAGPYYNEQFF,once,19,TRBV14,TRBJ2-1,TRBD2
TGCGCCAGCAGCCACCGACTAGCGGACACCTACGAGCAGTACTTC,CASSHRLADTYEQYF,NA,15,TRBV4-3,TRBJ2-7,TRBD2
TGTGCCAGCAGTCCCAGGGGGGCTTCAACCTACGAGCAGTACTTC,CASSPRGASTYEQYF,NA,15,TRBV28,TRBJ2-7,NA
TGTGCCAGCAGCGAGGGGACTCCCCCGTGGACCCAGTACTTC,CASSEGTPPWTQYF,few,14,TRBV6-1,TRBJ2-5,NA
TGTGCCAGCAGCTTTTATGGCAGGGACGAGCAGTACTTC,CASSFYGRDEQYF,NA,13,TRBV7-9,TRBJ2-7,NA
TGTGCCAGTAGTACCTTAGGGGGAGCGGGAGCCATGAATGAGCAGTTCTTC,CASSTLGGAGAMNEQFF,NA,17,TRBV19,TRBJ2-1,TRBD2
TGTGCCAGCAGTGTCGGACAGGGCGCCCACGAGCAGTACTTC,CASSVGQGAHEQYF,few,14,TRBV25-1,TRBJ2-7,TRBD1
TGCGCCAGCTCCGTGGGGGGATCGAACACCGGGGAGCTGTTTTTT,CASSVGGSNTGELFF,few,15,TRBV5-1,TRBJ2-2,NA
TGTGCCAGCAGCTTAATGCACAACTCCTACGAGCAGTACTTC,CASSLMHNSYEQYF,NA,14,TRBV7-2,TRBJ2-7,NA
TGCGCCAGCACCCCGGTAAATGAACAGGTGATCTGCCTCTACGAGCAGTACTTC,CASTPVNEQVICLYEQYF,NA,18,TRBV10-1,TRBJ2-7,NA
TGTGCCAGCAGCGGAGGAGAGAGGAACGGGGAGCTGTTTTTT,CASSGGERNGELFF,NA,14,TRBV5-6,TRBJ2-2,NA
TGTGCCAGCAGAGGTAGCGGGAGCGCTACAGATACGCAGTATTTT,CASRGSGSATDTQYF,NA,15,TRBV2,TRBJ2-3,TRBD2
TGCGCCAGCAGCTTGGTCAGGTCTGAGCAGTACTTC,CASSLVRSEQYF,NA,12,TRBV5-1,TRBJ2-7,NA
TGTGCCAGCAGCCAAGGGACGCCGGGGGGTCAGCCCCAGCATTTT,CASSQGTPGGQPQHF,NA,15,TRBV7-8,TRBJ1-5,NA
TGTGCCAGCAGTCTCGGCCAGCGGGAGCGGTACGAGCAGTACTTC,CASSLGQRERYEQYF,NA,15,TRBV4-2,TRBJ2-7,TRBD2
TGTGCCAGTAGTACCCCCGGGACAGGGGCCATGTTGGGGAACATTCAGTACTTC,CASSTPGTGAMLGNIQYF,few,18,TRBV19,TRBJ2-4,TRBD1
TGTGCCAGCAGCCGACAGGGGAGCTACAATGAGCAGTTCTTC,CASSRQGSYNEQFF,NA,14,TRBV6-4,TRBJ2-1,TRBD1
TGTGCCAGCAGCCCAAACCAGGATCGTCAGGAGCAGTACTTC,CASSPNQDRQEQYF,NA,14,TRBV4-2,TRBJ2-7,NA
TGTGCCAGCAGCACGACAGGTCTGAACACTGAAGCTTTCTTT,CASSTTGLNTEAFF,NA,14,TRBV9,TRBJ1-1,NA
TGTGCCAGCAGCTCTTTAGTTAATCAGCCCCAGCATTTT,CASSSLVNQPQHF,once,13,TRBV7-8,TRBJ1-5,NA